One and the same sample provided the 21 T cell receptor beta chains below, sequenced in a study of early T cells in non-severe SARS-CoV-2 infection. One entry per CDR3 protein, called by TCRdb with MiXCR from the 5' RACE reads. The sample contains tens of thousands of distinct CDR3 sequences, 8.7% of which appear only once. The material sequenced was whole blood, taken at baseline. The receptors shown here come from an adult who was a healthcare worker with PCR-confirmed SARS-CoV-2 infection or an uninfected control (not recorded which).

This clonotype was counted ten times or more. The chain is built from TRBV6-1 and TRBJ2-5; possibly TRBD1 for D (5 bases). The CDR3 is made up of 15 amino acids. V lost 3 bases, J lost 2 bases, and 13 bases lay in between. Germline values: CDR1 MNHNS, CDR2 SASEGT. CDR3 amino acids: CASSDGRARQETQYF. For the CDR3, the DNA is TGTGCCAGCAGTGATGGCAGGGCTAGACAAGAGACCCAGTACTTC.

This chain joins TRBV2 and TRBJ1-2; possibly TRBD1 for D (5 bases). Trimming took off 2 bases at V and 3 bases at J, with 16 bases between the two ends. The V gene's germline CDR1 is SNHLY and CDR2 FYNNEI. This CDR3 is built from 16 residues. The CDR3 nucleotides are TGTGCCAGCAGTGAAAGTGGGCGCCTAGGGGACTATGGCTACACCTTC. It is translated as CASSESGRLGDYGYTF.

J is TRBJ2-7 and V is TRBV20-1; 9 positions agree with TRBD2. The CDR3 sequence is 14 residues long. Germline-derived CDR1 and CDR2 are DFQATT and SNEGSKA (reference sequence). Trimming at V came to 4 bases and at J to 3 bases, leaving 7 bases not matched to a gene. The CDR3 region has the DNA TGCAGTGCTAAGGAGCGGGAGGTTTACTACGAGCAGTACTTC. Amino acid sequence: CSAKEREVYYEQYF.

This clonotype was seen repeatedly, ten times or more. It is unclear where the CDR3 begins or ends on the DNA, so no DNA is shown, and the CDR3 is as TCRdb lists it. V is TRBV12-3 or TRBV12-4 and J is TRBJ2-1; TRBD2, as called in the table, went unchecked against the DNA. The length of the CDR3 is 19 amino acids, counting both ends. The CDR3 sequence is CASSPPFGAGTSGRNEQFF.

This clonotype was recorded a few times. This sequence joins TRBV12-3 or TRBV12-4 and TRBJ1-4; D not resolved. V was clipped by 7 bases and J by 0 bases, with 18 bases between them. This CDR3 comprises 17 residues. The CDR3 bases are TGTGCCAGCACCCCAACAAGGCCGATTACAACTAATGAAAAACTGTTTTTT. It encodes CASTPTRPITTNEKLFF.

This clonotype has only a few counts. This chain links TRBV11-3 with TRBJ2-2; tentative D call: TRBD2 (6 bases). The CDR3 contains 15 residues. V lost 6 bases, J lost 1 base, and 12 bases lay in between. CDR1 SGHNT and CDR2 YENEEA come from the germline V gene. Here the CDR3 DNA reads TGTGCCAGCAGTGCTGGGGGAGGGAACACCGGGGAGCTGTTTTTT. Encoded protein: CASSAGGGNTGELFF.

This clonotype was detected only a few times. This chain links TRBV3-1 with TRBJ2-5; 8 bases match TRBD1. The junction had 14 bases not matched to a gene; V was cut back by 1 base and J by 7 bases. Germline V gene sequence: CDR1 LGHDT, CDR2 YNNKEL (reference sequence). The CDR3 extends over 17 amino acids. The CDR3 DNA sequence: TGTGCCAGCAGCCAAGGGATGCAGGGGGCGTTTTTGGCGACCCAGTACTTC. Protein: CASSQGMQGAFLATQYF.

The chain is built from TRBV20-1 and TRBJ2-1; 12 bases are a match to TRBD2. CDR1 and CDR2 from the germline V gene are DFQATT and SNEGSKA (reference sequence). This CDR3 is 15 amino acids long. V trimming: 6 bases; J trimming: 6 bases; junction bases outside the gene matches: 9. CDR3 residues: CSAASGRAFTNEQFF. DNA for the CDR3: TGCAGTGCCGCTAGCGGGAGGGCCTTCACCAATGAGCAGTTCTTC.

This clonotype was seen at least ten times. V and J are TRBV6-1 and TRBJ2-6; the match to TRBD2 covers 8 bases. The V gene's germline CDR1 is MNHNS and CDR2 SASEGT. This CDR3 has 20 amino acids. V lost 2 bases and J lost 0; bases outside the gene matches: 12. As DNA, the CDR3 is TGTGCCAGCAGTGAACAAATTACGGGGGGGACCATCTCTGGGGCCAACGTCCTGACTTTC. Translation: CASSEQITGGTISGANVLTF.

The rearrangement links TRBV7-3 to TRBJ2-2; D may correspond to TRBD1 or TRBD2 (6 bases each). Trimming left V 6 bases short and J 0 bases short, with 20 bases between. Per the germline V gene, CDR1 is SGHTA and CDR2 is FQGTGA. The CDR3 length is 18 residues. CDR3 loop: CASSRGGTYHSNTGELFF. CDR3 DNA: TGTGCCAGCAGTCGTGGCGGGACATACCATTCGAACACCGGGGAGCTGTTTTTT.

This clonotype was counted only a few times. This chain links TRBV12-3 or TRBV12-4 with TRBJ2-1, with 7 bases aligning to TRBD2. Trimming cost V 5 bases and J 7 bases; bases outside gene matches: 11. The CDR3 sequence is 15 residues long. CDR3 nucleotide sequence: TGTGCCAGCAGTCTCAGCGGGATAAGAAGGAATGAGCAGTTCTTC. Translating it yields CASSLSGIRRNEQFF.

A few counts support this clonotype. The gene calls are TRBV12-3 or TRBV12-4 and TRBJ2-2, with D unclear. The CDR3 runs to 13 residues. With 7 bases removed from V and 6 bases from J, the gap between germline ends came to 12 bases. This CDR3 reads CASKGRVPGELFF. The CDR3 DNA follows: TGTGCCAGCAAGGGTCGGGTTCCCGGGGAGCTGTTTTTT.

This clonotype occurred a few times. The chain carries TRBV2 and TRBJ2-1; the D call may be TRBD1 or TRBD2 (5 bases each). With 8 bases removed from V and 3 bases from J, the gap between germline ends came to 17 bases. The CDR3 loop spans 15 amino acids. Germline CDR1 and CDR2: SNHLY and FYNNEI. In nucleotides, the CDR3 is TGTGCCAGCGCCTCTCGGGACGAATACTACAATGAGCAGTTCTTC. As protein: CASASRDEYYNEQFF.

Only a few counts were recorded for this clonotype. The chain recombines TRBV30 with TRBJ2-7; TRBD1 aligns across 7 bases. V lost 4 bases, J lost 2 bases, and 2 bases stayed unmatched. This CDR3 is built from 12 residues. In germline, CDR1 is GTSNPN, CDR2 SVGIG (reference sequence). DNA for the CDR3: TGTGCCTGGACCGGGACAGCCTACGAGCAGTACTTC. Protein: CAWTGTAYEQYF.

This clonotype was picked up many times. The chain uses TRBV2 and TRBJ2-2; no reliable D call. CDR3 length equals 14 residues. V dropped 4 bases and J dropped 6 bases, with 12 bases sitting between them. Germline V gene lookup returns CDR1 SNHLY and CDR2 FYNNEI. CDR3 protein: CASSVRFGAGELFF. In DNA, the CDR3 is TGTGCCAGCAGTGTGAGGTTTGGGGCCGGGGAGCTGTTTTTT.

This clonotype occurred a few times. This rearrangement joins TRBV2 to TRBJ1-2, with D possibly matching TRBD1 (5 bases). This CDR3 has 14 amino acids. The germline gives CDR1 SNHLY, CDR2 FYNNEI. Trimming left V 6 bases short and J 6 bases short, with 17 bases between. The DNA of the CDR3 is TGTGCCAGCAGAGGGACGAAACTCCTCGATGGCTACACCTTC. Translation: CASRGTKLLDGYTF.

This clonotype was observed many times. The gene calls are TRBV14 and TRBJ1-1, with unresolved D. This CDR3 contains 16 residues. Germline CDR1 reads SGHDN; CDR2 reads FVKESK. Trimming removed 4 bases at V and 5 bases at J, with 20 bases between. CDR3 residues: CASSPLGEGQWTEAFF. CDR3 DNA: TGTGCCAGCAGCCCCTTAGGCGAAGGGCAGTGGACTGAAGCTTTCTTT. Full variable domain (remainder filled in from reference TRBV14 and TRBJ1-1): EAGVTQFPSHSVIEKGQTVTLRCDPISGHDNLYWYRRVMGKEIKFLLHFVKESKQDESGMPNNRFLAERTGGTYSTLKVQPAELEDSGVYFCASSPLGEGQWTEAFFGQGTRLTVV.

This chain joins TRBV12-5 and TRBJ1-1; D gene uncertain. This CDR3 has 14 amino acids. Germline V lookup: CDR1 LGHNT, CDR2 FRNRAP. Trimming left V 0 bases short and J 1 base short, with 6 bases between. The CDR3 nucleotides are TGTGCTAGTGGTTTGGTCGCTACGAACACTGAAGCTTTCTTT. This codes for CASGLVATNTEAFF.

This clonotype was counted many times. The chain employs TRBV27 and TRBJ1-1; tentatively, D is TRBD1 (6 bases). This CDR3 contains 14 residues. Germline-derived CDR1 and CDR2 are MNHEY and SMNVEV (reference sequence). Trimming stripped 4 bases from V and 1 base from J, with 10 bases between. For the CDR3, the DNA is TGTGCCAGCAGTTCCCAGACAGGGAACACTGAAGCTTTCTTT. Protein product: CASSSQTGNTEAFF.

At least ten counts were recorded for this clonotype. The chain recombines TRBV2 with TRBJ2-3; D might be TRBD1 or TRBD2, each matching 5 bases. Trimming pared 8 bases from V and 6 bases from J, leaving 12 bases between. This CDR3 is built from 12 residues. Germline V gene data show CDR1 as SNHLY and CDR2 as FYNNEI. CDR3 bases: TGTGCCAGCCAGAGGGGTGGGGATACGCAGTATTTT. Encoded protein: CASQRGGDTQYF.

This clonotype was observed a handful of times. The chain employs TRBV20-1 and TRBJ2-5, with TRBD2 identical over 10 bases. V trimming: 1 base; J trimming: 5 bases; junction bases outside the gene matches: 4. Germline V gene data show CDR1 as DFQATT and CDR2 as SNEGSKA (reference sequence). The CDR3 runs 14 residues. The CDR3: CSARASGRRETQYF. The CDR3 DNA is TGCAGTGCTAGAGCTAGCGGGAGAAGGGAGACCCAGTACTTC.